This T cell receptor (beta chain) was sequenced for a study of technical replicates of blood from a few donors. Profiled with immunoSEQ multiplex PCR; TCRdb holds only in-frame clones, not every one. The sample has tens of thousands of clones; about 92% are singletons. V gave up 6 bases and J gave up 3 bases, with 18 bases separating them. Germline CDR1 and CDR2: MDHEN and SYDVKM. The CDR3 contains 15 residues. The chain couples TRBV28 to TRBJ2-7; the D gene is possibly TRBD2 (6 bases). The receptor comes from a human donor in good health. The sample consisted of T cells isolated from PBMCs. The CDR3 region is CASSPPEGHLYEQYF. The DNA of the CDR3 is TGTGCCAGCAGCCCCCCGGAGGGCCATCTCTACGAGCAGTACTTC.